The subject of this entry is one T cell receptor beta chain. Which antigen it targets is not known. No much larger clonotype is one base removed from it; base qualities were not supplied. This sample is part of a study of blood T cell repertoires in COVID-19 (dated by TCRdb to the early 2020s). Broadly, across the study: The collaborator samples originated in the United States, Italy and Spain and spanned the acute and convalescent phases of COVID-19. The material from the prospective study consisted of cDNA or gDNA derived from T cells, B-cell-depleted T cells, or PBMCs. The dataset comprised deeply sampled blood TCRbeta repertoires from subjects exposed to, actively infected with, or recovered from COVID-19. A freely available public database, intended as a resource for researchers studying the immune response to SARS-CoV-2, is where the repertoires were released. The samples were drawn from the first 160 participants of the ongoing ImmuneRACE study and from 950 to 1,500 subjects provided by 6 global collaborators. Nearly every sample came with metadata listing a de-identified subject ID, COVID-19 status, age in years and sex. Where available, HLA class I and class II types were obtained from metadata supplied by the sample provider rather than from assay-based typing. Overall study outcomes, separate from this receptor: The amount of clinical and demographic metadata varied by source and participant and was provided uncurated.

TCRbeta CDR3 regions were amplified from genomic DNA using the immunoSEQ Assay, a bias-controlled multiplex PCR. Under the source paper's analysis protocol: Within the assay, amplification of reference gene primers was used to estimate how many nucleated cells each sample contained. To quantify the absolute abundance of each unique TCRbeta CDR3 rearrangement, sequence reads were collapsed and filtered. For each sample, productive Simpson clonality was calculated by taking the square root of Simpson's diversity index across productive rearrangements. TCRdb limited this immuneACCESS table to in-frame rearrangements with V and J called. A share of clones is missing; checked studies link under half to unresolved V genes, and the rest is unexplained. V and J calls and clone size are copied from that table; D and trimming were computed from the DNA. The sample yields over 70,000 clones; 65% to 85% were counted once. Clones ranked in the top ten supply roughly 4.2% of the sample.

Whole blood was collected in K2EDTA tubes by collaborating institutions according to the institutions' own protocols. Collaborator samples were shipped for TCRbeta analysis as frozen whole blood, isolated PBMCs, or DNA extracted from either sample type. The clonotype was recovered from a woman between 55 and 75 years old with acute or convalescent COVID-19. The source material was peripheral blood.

The nucleotide sequence is given as TGTGCCAGTAAGGTAGGACACCCAATCGCGCGGAACACTGAAGCTTTCTTT. Its product reads: CASKVGHPIARNTEAFF. The V and J genes are TRBV19 and TRBJ1-1, with a tentative D gene TRBD1 over 5 matching bases. Trimming at the junction amounts to 7 bases on V and 1 base on J, and the germline ends lie 22 bases apart. CDR1 is given as LNHDA and CDR2 as SQIVND, both from the germline V gene (reference sequence). The CDR3 has 17 amino acids, counting the end cysteine and phenylalanine. Only CDR3 DNA remains: 51 bases, in frame from the first base.